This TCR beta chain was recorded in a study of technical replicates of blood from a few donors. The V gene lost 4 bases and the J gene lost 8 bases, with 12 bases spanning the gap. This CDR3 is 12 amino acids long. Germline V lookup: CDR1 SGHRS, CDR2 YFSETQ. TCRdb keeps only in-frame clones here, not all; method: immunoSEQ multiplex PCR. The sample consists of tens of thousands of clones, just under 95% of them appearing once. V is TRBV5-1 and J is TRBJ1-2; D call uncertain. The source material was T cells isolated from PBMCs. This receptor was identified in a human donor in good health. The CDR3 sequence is CASSPAMEGYTF. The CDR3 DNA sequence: TGCGCCAGCAGCCCAGCGATGGAAGGCTACACCTTC.